Following are 24 T cell receptor beta chains from one sample sequenced in a study of cytomegalovirus exposure and HLA in healthy donors. Using immunoSEQ multiplex PCR, the repertoire was profiled, and TCRdb retains in-frame clones only, with some absent. The sample lists about 140,000 clones, roughly 90% occurring once. The source material was PBMCs. These TCRs come from a man aged 18 to 30 in good health and CMV-seropositive.

The chain combines TRBV13 with TRBJ2-1; TRBD2 aligns across 14 bases. V shed 5 bases and J 9 bases; nucleotides not matched to a gene: 9. Germline CDR1 reads PRHDT; CDR2 reads FYEKMQ (reference sequence). This CDR3 region has 16 residues. This chain's CDR3 is CASSPRMTSGRGEQFF. The CDR3, as DNA: TGTGCCAGCAGCCCCCGGATGACTAGCGGGAGGGGTGAGCAGTTCTTC.

The chain has TRBV6-1 and TRBJ2-1; TRBD2 matches 14 bases. Losses at the gene ends were 3 bases for V and 0 bases for J; bases not matched to a gene: 10. This CDR3 has 20 amino acids. Germline values: CDR1 MNHNS, CDR2 SASEGT. The CDR3 DNA is TGTGCCAGCAGTGACCCTGCGGGACTAGCGGGGGCTTACTCCTACAATGAGCAGTTCTTC. Its protein is CASSDPAGLAGAYSYNEQFF.

This sequence joins TRBV5-4 and TRBJ2-1; D might be TRBD1 (7 bases). Germline V gene data show CDR1 as SGHNT and CDR2 as YYREEE (reference sequence). V lost 1 base and J lost 7, with 15 bases in between. The CDR3 has 15 amino acids. Written as DNA, the CDR3 is TGTGCCAGCAGCTTGCGGCAGGGGGGCGGGAATGAGCAGTTCTTC. This encodes CASSLRQGGGNEQFF.

The chain carries TRBV2 and TRBJ1-3; TRBD1 might be the D (5 bases). With 7 bases removed from V and 0 bases from J, the gap between germline ends came to 22 bases. The germline V gene encodes CDR1 SNHLY and CDR2 FYNNEI. The CDR3 sequence is 18 residues long. CDR3 sequence: CASTPKGASSNSGNTIYF. For the CDR3, the DNA is TGTGCCAGCACCCCCAAAGGGGCCTCTTCAAACTCTGGAAACACCATATATTTT.

The chain carries TRBV5-1 and TRBJ2-2; possibly TRBD2 for D (6 bases). Germline V gene data show CDR1 as SGHRS and CDR2 as YFSETQ. Trimming cost V 3 bases and J 0 bases, with 9 bases left between them. This CDR3 is 15 amino acids long. The CDR3 bases are TGCGCCAGCAGCTCGCGACTAGCGAACACCGGGGAGCTGTTTTTT. This gives the protein CASSSRLANTGELFF.

The CDR3 loop reads CASSLQGLYGYTF. The CDR3 nucleotides read TGTGCCAGCAGCTTGCAGGGTCTGTATGGCTACACCTTC. V is TRBV7-2 and J is TRBJ1-2; D possibly corresponds to TRBD1 (5 bases). Per germline, CDR1 SGHTA and CDR2 FQGNSA. This CDR3 spans 13 amino acids. V was shortened by 3 bases and J by 5 bases, with 10 bases between the two germline ends.

The chain joins TRBV4-1 to TRBJ2-3; 9 bases map to TRBD2. The germline CDR1 and CDR2 sequences are MGHRA and YSYEKL. V lost 6 bases to trimming and J lost 4 bases; unmatched junction nucleotides: 5. This CDR3 spans 14 amino acids. The DNA for the CDR3 is TGCGCCAGCAGTGACAGCGGGAGGCCAGATACGCAGTATTTT. This codes for CASSDSGRPDTQYF.

The rearrangement links TRBV19 to TRBJ1-5, with 10 bases identical to TRBD1. This CDR3 contains 14 residues. V lost 5 bases and J lost 7; bases outside the gene matches: 5. The V gene's germline CDR1 is LNHDA and CDR2 SQIVND (reference sequence). The CDR3 reads CASSQTGGAQPQHF. The CDR3 nucleotides are TGTGCCAGTAGTCAGACAGGGGGCGCGCAGCCCCAGCATTTT.

The chain combines TRBV5-1 with TRBJ1-2, with D maybe TRBD1 (5 bases). Germline CDR1 SGHRS, CDR2 YFSETQ. Trimming removed 3 bases from V and 6 bases from J, with 18 bases in between. The CDR3 is 15 residues long. This CDR3 is CASSSSAGGPDGYTF. In DNA form, the CDR3 reads TGCGCCAGCAGCTCCTCTGCGGGGGGACCTGATGGCTACACCTTC.

This sequence joins TRBV27 and TRBJ2-7; TRBD2 matches at 14 bases. With V trimmed by 6 bases and J by 6 bases, 10 bases remained unmatched. Germline V CDR1 and CDR2: MNHEY, SMNVEV (reference sequence). The CDR3 is made up of 16 amino acids. CDR3 sequence reads: CASSRGTSGRIGEQYF. The CDR3 DNA reads TGTGCCAGCAGCCGAGGGACTAGCGGGAGAATAGGCGAGCAGTACTTC.

This sequence joins TRBV6-1 and TRBJ1-2; D is unclear. This CDR3 comprises 14 residues. CDR1 and CDR2 from the germline V gene are MNHNS and SASEGT. The V and J ends lost 6 bases and 2 bases respectively, with 13 bases between them. The CDR3 DNA is TGTGCCAGCAGGAAAGAGGCACTGAACTATGGCTACACCTTC. Translation: CASRKEALNYGYTF.

The chain links TRBV28 to TRBJ1-5; D remains unclear. Germline CDR1 MDHEN, CDR2 SYDVKM. The CDR3 length is 14 residues. V was cut by 4 bases and J by 8 bases, with 15 bases left in between. The CDR3 DNA reads TGTGCCAGCAGTTCCTACGGCGGCGGGGAGCCCCAGCATTTT. Protein sequence: CASSSYGGGEPQHF.

The chain employs TRBV27 and TRBJ2-1; 8 nucleotides agree with TRBD2. After removal of 8 bases from V and 7 bases from J, the junction contained 7 bases not matched to a gene. The V gene's germline CDR1 is MNHEY and CDR2 SMNVEV (reference sequence). CDR3 length: 13 residues. CDR3 region: CASGSGSWNEQFF. CDR3 nucleotides: TGTGCCAGCGGAAGCGGGAGTTGGAATGAGCAGTTCTTC.

This CDR3 reads CASTAVGGSNQPQHF. CDR3 DNA sequence: TGTGCCAGTACGGCCGTGGGGGGGAGCAATCAGCCCCAGCATTTT. The chain employs TRBV19 and TRBJ1-5, with D perhaps matching TRBD1 (5 bases). Germline V gene lookup returns CDR1 LNHDA and CDR2 SQIVND (reference sequence). The CDR3 runs to 15 residues. V was pared by 7 bases and J by 1 base, with 14 bases between. The full variable domain, in which reference TRBV19 and TRBJ1-5 provide the parts outside the CDR3, is DGGITQSPKYLFRKEGQNVTLSCEQNLNHDAMYWYRQDPGQGLRLIYYSQIVNDFQKGDIAEGYSVSREKKESFPLTVTSAQKNPTAFYLCASTAVGGSNQPQHFGDGTRLSIL.

In its sample, this clone was seen once. V is TRBV27 and J is TRBJ2-3, with TRBD1 as a possible D gene (6 bases). The CDR3 totals 14 residues. V was pared by 5 bases and J by 6 bases, with 15 bases between. Germline values: CDR1 MNHEY, CDR2 SMNVEV (reference sequence). The CDR3 reads CASSLDIDRDTQYF. The CDR3, as DNA: TGTGCCAGCAGTCTTGACATAGACAGGGATACGCAGTATTTT.

The CDR3: CASSEGGTRLEQYF. CDR3 sequence (DNA): TGTGCCAGCAGTGAGGGGGGGACAAGGTTGGAGCAGTACTTC. This rearrangement joins TRBV6-1 to TRBJ2-7; possible D gene TRBD2, 7 bases. Trimming removed 3 bases from V and 7 bases from J, with 16 bases in between. The CDR3 has 14 amino acids. Looked up from germline, CDR1 is MNHNS and CDR2 is SASEGT.

This chain connects TRBV9 to TRBJ1-1, with 7 positions matching TRBD1. Germline CDR1 SGDLS, CDR2 YYNGEE. After removal of 4 bases from V and 11 bases from J, the junction contained 11 bases not matched to a gene. The CDR3 covers 13 residues. The CDR3 loop is CASSTGTAHTAFF. DNA of the CDR3: TGTGCCAGCAGCACCGGGACAGCCCATACGGCTTTCTTT. Full variable domain (outside the CDR3, taken from reference TRBV9 and TRBJ1-1): DSGVTQTPKHLITATGQRVTLRCSPRSGDLSVYWYQQSLDQGLQFLIQYYNGEERAKGNILERFSAQQFPDLHSELNLSSLELGDSALYFCASSTGTAHTAFFGQGTRLTVV.

This chain links TRBV5-1 with TRBJ1-4; tentative D call: TRBD1 (5 bases). Germline V gives CDR1 SGHRS, CDR2 YFSETQ. With 0 bases removed from V and 4 bases from J, the gap between germline ends came to 7 bases. The CDR3 is 14 residues long. CDR3 DNA sequence: TGCGCCAGCAGCTTGGGACAGTATAATGAAAAACTGTTTTTT. Its protein is CASSLGQYNEKLFF.

The chain combines TRBV4-1 with TRBJ2-1, with TRBD2 identical over 8 bases. V lost 3 bases and J lost 2; bases outside the gene matches: 6. Germline assignment: CDR1 MGHRA and CDR2 YSYEKL. The CDR3 length is 16 residues. The CDR3 is CASSQSPAGAYNEQFF. For the CDR3, the DNA is TGCGCCAGCAGCCAGTCCCCAGCGGGAGCCTACAATGAGCAGTTCTTC.

This clone was recorded once. The chain couples TRBV7-2 to TRBJ1-1; D gene uncertain. Deletions cut 1 base from V and 2 bases from J, with 8 bases between. The CDR3 extends over 14 amino acids. The germline gives CDR1 SGHTA, CDR2 FQGNSA. CDR3: CASSLELSNTEAFF. CDR3 bases: TGTGCCAGCAGCTTAGAGCTTTCAAACACTGAAGCTTTCTTT.

The rearrangement links TRBV6-1 to TRBJ1-2; 10 nucleotides align to TRBD1. The germline V gene encodes CDR1 MNHNS and CDR2 SASEGT. V gave up 8 bases and J gave up 4 bases; unmatched junction bases: 10. The CDR3 length is 15 residues. The CDR3 protein is CASLNTGTGAYGYTF. CDR3 coding DNA: TGTGCCAGCCTTAATACCGGGACAGGGGCCTATGGCTACACCTTC.

This chain links TRBV6-5 with TRBJ2-1; 9 bases align to TRBD1. The J segment lost 6 bases and the V segment lost 7 bases, leaving 10 bases of the junction unmatched. CDR3 length: 15 residues. Germline CDR1 reads MNHEY; CDR2 reads SVGAGI. The CDR3 region is CASTPPVGQGNEQFF. CDR3 nucleotide sequence: TGTGCCAGCACCCCCCCCGTGGGACAGGGCAATGAGCAGTTCTTC.

The chain carries TRBV9 and TRBJ1-4; D not resolved. Between the trimmed V and J ends, which lost 4 bases and 8 bases, there was a span of 9 bases. Germline V gives CDR1 SGDLS, CDR2 YYNGEE. The CDR3 runs 12 residues. The CDR3: CASSPPGEKLFF. The CDR3 DNA reads TGTGCCAGCAGCCCCCCGGGGGAAAAACTGTTTTTT. Full variable domain (remainder filled in from reference TRBV9 and TRBJ1-4): DSGVTQTPKHLITATGQRVTLRCSPRSGDLSVYWYQQSLDQGLQFLIQYYNGEERAKGNILERFSAQQFPDLHSELNLSSLELGDSALYFCASSPPGEKLFFGSGTQLSVL.

This chain's CDR3 is CATPSYEQYF. In nucleotides, the CDR3 is TGTGCCACCCCTTCCTACGAGCAGTACTTC. The chain recombines TRBV2 with TRBJ2-7; D gene ambiguous. This CDR3 has 10 amino acids. Germline CDR1 SNHLY, CDR2 FYNNEI. Trimming cost V 10 bases and J 1 base, with 5 bases left between them.